The present TCR beta chain was sequenced within a study of shared clonotypes between healthy human individuals. Study outcomes and limitations: Approximately 5.3% was the fraction of naive CD4 clonotypes found shared across a handful of donors.

From germline, CDR1 is LNHDA and CDR2 SQIVND (reference sequence). V was pared by 5 bases and J by 0 bases, with 5 bases of the junction left unmatched. This CDR3 is 16 amino acids long. Regarding this clone: Its antigen is currently unknown.

It was at deep level that the assay was run. The assay was immunoSEQ multiplex PCR, and TCRdb's table has in-frame clones only and misses some. The data hold 500,000 to 550,000 clones, with about 96% observed a single time. The sequence derives from a woman in her 30s in good health. The gene calls are TRBV19 and TRBJ1-1, with TRBD1 matching over 11 bases. Sequencing was carried out using naive CD4+ T cells sorted from blood. The subset is: CD45RA+ positively selected. CDR3 protein: CASSGQGAAMNTEAFF. CDR3 in DNA: TGTGCCAGTAGTGGACAGGGGGCGGCGATGAACACTGAAGCTTTCTTT. Looking up the rest from reference TRBV19 and TRBJ1-1 gives the full variable domain: DGGITQSPKYLFRKEGQNVTLSCEQNLNHDAMYWYRQDPGQGLRLIYYSQIVNDFQKGDIAEGYSVSREKKESFPLTVTSAQKNPTAFYLCASSGQGAAMNTEAFFGQGTRLTVV.